This TCR beta chain was captured by sequencing in a study of T cell changes during pregnancy in multiple sclerosis. The CDR3 consists of 15 residues. Germline loops: CDR1 SGHNT, CDR2 YYREEE (reference sequence). V was pared by 4 bases and J by 1 base, with 15 bases between. TCRdb keeps only in-frame clones here, not all; method: immunoSEQ multiplex PCR. The profile covers tens of thousands of clones, with roughly 90% appearing a single time and about 0.64% taken by the ten largest. Sequenced material: CD4+ T cells from peripheral blood mononuclear cells, taken after pregnancy. The chain combines TRBV5-4 with TRBJ2-7; possibly TRBD1 for D (6 bases). The TCR originated in a female donor with multiple sclerosis, enrolled in a pregnancy study. The CDR3 sequence is CASSVPQGSSYEQYF. The CDR3, as DNA: TGTGCCAGCAGCGTCCCACAGGGAAGTTCCTACGAGCAGTACTTC. Full variable domain (remainder filled in from reference TRBV5-4 and TRBJ2-7): ETGVTQSPTHLIKTRGQQVTLRCSSQSGHNTVSWYQQALGQGPQFIFQYYREEENGRGNFPPRFSGLQFPNYSSELNVNALELDDSALYLCASSVPQGSSYEQYFGPGTRLTVT.